This TCR beta chain derives from a study of blood T cell repertoires in COVID-19. Across the whole study: Samples came from the United States, Italy and Spain, spanning acute and convalescent COVID-19.

Germline values: CDR1 KGHSH, CDR2 LQKENI. This CDR3 comprises 12 residues. The V gene lost 5 bases and the J gene lost 3 bases, with 8 bases spanning the gap. Under the authors' procedure: Quantification of nucleated cells was approximated via reference gene primer amplification. Clones were read by immunoSEQ multiplex PCR, and TCRdb kept only the in-frame ones, dropping some. The V and J calls and clone size are taken from that table; D and trimming were inferred from the DNA. The data contain under 300,000 clones, around 86% of them seen just once; the ten biggest clones take up less than 8.5%. The clonotype originates from a woman in her 70s with active or convalescent COVID-19. Sequenced: peripheral blood. V is TRBV18 and J is TRBJ2-7, with D possibly matching TRBD1 (6 bases). The CDR3 protein is CASSFRGYEQYF. The CDR3 DNA sequence: TGTGCCAGCTCATTCAGGGGCTACGAGCAGTACTTC.